This is a list of T cell receptor beta chains from one sample in a study of blood T cells in healthy people across ages. Each CDR3 protein is one row after TCRdb ran MiXCR on the 5' RACE reads. The profile shows some 1,500,000 distinct CDR3 sequences, approximately 43% of them singletons. Specimen: blood. Source of these receptors: a woman aged 18-29 years in good health. Each CDR3 is given with its conserved first and last residue. D genes are given only for firm matches. The size field is filled for only some rows; it gives once, few, many or a size class.

>TRBD1|TRBJ2-2|TRBV29-1|-
CSVDWAGGTGELFF
TGCAGCGTTGACTGGGCAGGGGGCACCGGGGAGCTGTTTTTT
>-|TRBJ2-1|TRBV10-3|few
CAISGHNEQFF
TGTGCCATCAGTGGGCACAATGAGCAGTTCTTC
>-|TRBJ2-3|TRBV12-5|-
CASALQGRADTQYF
TGTGCTAGTGCCTTACAGGGAAGGGCAGATACGCAGTATTTT
>TRBD1|TRBJ2-3|TRBV13|-
CASSDGTGGIDTQYF
TGTGCCAGCAGCGACGGGACAGGGGGCATCGATACGCAGTATTTT
>-|TRBJ1-2|TRBV6-2/TRBV6-3|few
CASSLFQGNYGYTF
TGTGCCAGCAGTCTATTCCAGGGAAACTATGGCTACACCTTC
>-|TRBJ2-3|TRBV11-1|-
CASRTNTGTGADTQYF
TGTGCCAGCAGGACTAATACCGGGACGGGCGCAGATACGCAGTATTTT
>-|TRBJ2-7|TRBV6-2/TRBV6-3|-
CPTRAYEQYF
TGTCCCACACGGGCATACGAGCAGTACTTC
>-|TRBJ1-2|TRBV7-9|-
CASGRDGYTF
TGTGCCAGCGGGCGGGATGGCTACACCTTC
>-|TRBJ2-3|TRBV18|-
CVSSASTDTQYF
TGTGTCAGCTCAGCCTCCACAGATACGCAGTATTTT
>-|TRBJ2-7|TRBV25-1|-
CASSEDRIPSYEQYF
TGTGCCAGCAGTGAAGACAGGATCCCTTCCTACGAGCAGTACTTC
>-|TRBJ2-1|TRBV2|once
CASSLTRGGSYNEQFF
TGTGCCAGCAGTCTGACCAGGGGGGGATCCTACAATGAGCAGTTCTTC
>TRBD1|TRBJ2-7|TRBV20-1|-
CSAKQGAGYEQYF
TGCAGTGCAAAACAGGGGGCTGGCTACGAGCAGTACTTC
>-|TRBJ2-1|TRBV6-2/TRBV6-3|few
CASSSRDRGAYNEQFF
TGTGCCAGCAGTTCCCGGGATCGGGGGGCTTACAATGAGCAGTTCTTC
>-|TRBJ2-3|TRBV9|few
CASSVRSGPDTDTQYF
TGTGCCAGCAGCGTCCGATCCGGGCCGGACACAGATACGCAGTATTTT
>-|TRBJ1-4|TRBV7-9|few
CASSSPGSSSDRLFF
TGTGCCAGCAGCTCCCCGGGGTCGTCTAGTGACAGACTGTTTTTT
>-|TRBJ1-2|TRBV29-1|-
CSVEEVGRGYGYTF
TGCAGCGTTGAAGAAGTCGGCAGGGGTTATGGCTACACCTTC
>-|TRBJ1-2|TRBV29-1|-
CSVLEGYTF
TGCAGCGTTTTGGAAGGCTACACCTTC
>TRBD2|TRBJ2-3|TRBV6-6|-
CARRTLAGSTDTQYF
TGTGCCAGACGGACCCTAGCGGGGAGCACAGATACGCAGTATTTT
>-|TRBJ1-2|TRBV19|-
CAAADGYGYTF
TGTGCCGCCGCGGACGGCTATGGCTACACCTTC
>TRBD2|TRBJ2-5|TRBV2|few
CASRETSGSVQETQYF
TGTGCCAGCAGAGAAACTAGCGGGAGCGTCCAAGAGACCCAGTACTTC
>-|TRBJ2-1|TRBV2|few
CASSVSSGAYNEQFF
TGTGCCAGCAGTGTCTCTTCTGGTGCCTACAATGAGCAGTTCTTC
>-|TRBJ2-2|TRBV4-3|many
CASTSQLVGGELFF
TGCGCCAGCACCTCCCAACTTGTAGGAGGGGAGCTGTTTTTT
>-|TRBJ2-1|TRBV27|few
CASSPAPAGGYNEQFF
TGTGCCAGCAGTCCCGCGCCAGCGGGCGGCTACAATGAGCAGTTCTTC